The clone carrying this T cell receptor beta chain has only one observation. Antigen specificity is unknown. V shed 7 bases and J 1 base; nucleotides not matched to a gene: 3. This CDR3 is built from 13 residues. Germline-derived CDR1 and CDR2 are SNHLY and FYNNEI. The data were taken from a study of shared clonotypes between healthy human individuals. Study summary: The donor pool was made up of a couple of women and three men aged 18 to 49. Regarding the study as a whole: Between several donors, naive CD4 clonotypes were shared at a level of about 5%.

Method: immunoSEQ multiplex PCR; TCRdb's copy keeps in-frame clones and lacks some. The table has about 2 million clones, 85% to 95% seen once; the top ten hold 0.1% to 0.15%. The donor cohort consisted entirely of Caucasian adults residing in Nashville, Tennessee. Sequenced material: naive CD4+ T cells sorted from blood. As for subset: CD45RA+ positively selected. The chain couples TRBV2 to TRBJ1-1; 7 nucleotides line up with TRBD1. The source of this sequence is a man between 18 and 35 years old in good health. CDR3 nucleotide sequence: TGTGCCAGCATTGACAGGGAGAACACTGAAGCTTTCTTT. Encoded protein: CASIDRENTEAFF.